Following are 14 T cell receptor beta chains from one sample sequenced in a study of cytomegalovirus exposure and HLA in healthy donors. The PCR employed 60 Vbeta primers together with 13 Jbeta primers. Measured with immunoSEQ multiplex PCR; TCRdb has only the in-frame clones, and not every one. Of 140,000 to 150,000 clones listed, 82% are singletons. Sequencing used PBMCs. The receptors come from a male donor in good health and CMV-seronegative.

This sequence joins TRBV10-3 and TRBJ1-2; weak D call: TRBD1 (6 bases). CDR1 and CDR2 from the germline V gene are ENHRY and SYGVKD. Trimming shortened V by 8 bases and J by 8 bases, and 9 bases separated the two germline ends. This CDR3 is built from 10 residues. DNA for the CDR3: TGTGCCATCGGGGGCCAGGGCTACACCTTC. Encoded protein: CAIGGQGYTF.

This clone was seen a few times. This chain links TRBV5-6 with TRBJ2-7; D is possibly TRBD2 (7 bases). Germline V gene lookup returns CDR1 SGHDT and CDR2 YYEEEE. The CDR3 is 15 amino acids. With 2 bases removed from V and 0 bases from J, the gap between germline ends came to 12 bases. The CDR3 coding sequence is TGTGCCAGCAGCTTTGCGGGGGCAAACTCCTACGAGCAGTACTTC. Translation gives CASSFAGANSYEQYF.

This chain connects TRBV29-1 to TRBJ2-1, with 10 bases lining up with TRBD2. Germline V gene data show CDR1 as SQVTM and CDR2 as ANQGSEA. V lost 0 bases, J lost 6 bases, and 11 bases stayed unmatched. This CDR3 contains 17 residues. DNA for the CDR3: TGCAGCGTTGAAGATCGTCCAGCGGGAGGGCCCAGCAATGAGCAGTTCTTC. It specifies CSVEDRPAGGPSNEQFF.

CDR3 sequence (DNA): TGTGCCAGCAGCGCAAACGTGGAGGGAATCCACGAGCAGTACTTC. This gives the protein CASSANVEGIHEQYF. This rearrangement joins TRBV7-6 to TRBJ2-7; D might be TRBD2 (6 bases). Trimming removed 5 bases at V and 5 bases at J, with 19 bases between. The CDR3 covers 15 residues. CDR1 and CDR2 (germline): SGHVS, FNYEAQ.

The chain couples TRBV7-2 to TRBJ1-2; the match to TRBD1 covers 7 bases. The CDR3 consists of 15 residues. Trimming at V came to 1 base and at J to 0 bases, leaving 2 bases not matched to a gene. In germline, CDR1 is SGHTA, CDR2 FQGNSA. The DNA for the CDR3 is TGTGCCAGCAGCTTAGAGGACAGGCCTAACTATGGCTACACCTTC. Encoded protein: CASSLEDRPNYGYTF. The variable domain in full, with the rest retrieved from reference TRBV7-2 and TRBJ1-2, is GAGVSQSPSNKVTEKGKDVELRCDPISGHTALYWYRQSLGQGLEFLIYFQGNSAPDKSGLPSDRFSAERTGGSVSTLTIQRTQQEDSAVYLCASSLEDRPNYGYTFGSGTRLTVV.

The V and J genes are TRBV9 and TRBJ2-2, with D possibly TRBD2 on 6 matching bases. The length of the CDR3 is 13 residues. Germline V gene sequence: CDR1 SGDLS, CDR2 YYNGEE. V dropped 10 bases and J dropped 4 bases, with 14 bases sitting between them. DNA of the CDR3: TGTGCCGAGGGGCGGGGAGGCACCGGGGAGCTGTTTTTT. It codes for CAEGRGGTGELFF.

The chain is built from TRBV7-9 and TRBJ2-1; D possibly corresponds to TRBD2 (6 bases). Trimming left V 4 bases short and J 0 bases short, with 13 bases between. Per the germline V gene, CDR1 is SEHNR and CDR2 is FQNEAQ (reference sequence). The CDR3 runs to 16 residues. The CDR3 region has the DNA TGTGCCAGCAGCTGGCTAGCGTGGAGCTCCTACAATGAGCAGTTCTTC. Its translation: CASSWLAWSSYNEQFF.

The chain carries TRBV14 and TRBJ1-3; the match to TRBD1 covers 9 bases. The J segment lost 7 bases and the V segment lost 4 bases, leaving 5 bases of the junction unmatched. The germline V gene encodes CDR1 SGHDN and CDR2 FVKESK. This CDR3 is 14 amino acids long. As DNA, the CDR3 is TGTGCCAGCAGCCGGGACAGGGTTGGGAACACCATATATTTT. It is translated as CASSRDRVGNTIYF. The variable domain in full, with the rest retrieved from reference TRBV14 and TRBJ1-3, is EAGVTQFPSHSVIEKGQTVTLRCDPISGHDNLYWYRRVMGKEIKFLLHFVKESKQDESGMPNNRFLAERTGGTYSTLKVQPAELEDSGVYFCASSRDRVGNTIYFGEGSWLTVV.

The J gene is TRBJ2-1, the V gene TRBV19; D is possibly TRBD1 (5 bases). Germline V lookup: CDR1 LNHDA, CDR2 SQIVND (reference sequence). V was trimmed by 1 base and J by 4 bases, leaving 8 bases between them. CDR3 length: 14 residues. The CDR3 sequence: CASSIARQYNEQFF. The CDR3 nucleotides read TGTGCCAGTAGTATAGCTCGACAGTACAATGAGCAGTTCTTC. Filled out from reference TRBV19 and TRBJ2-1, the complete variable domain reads DGGITQSPKYLFRKEGQNVTLSCEQNLNHDAMYWYRQDPGQGLRLIYYSQIVNDFQKGDIAEGYSVSREKKESFPLTVTSAQKNPTAFYLCASSIARQYNEQFFGPGTRLTVL.

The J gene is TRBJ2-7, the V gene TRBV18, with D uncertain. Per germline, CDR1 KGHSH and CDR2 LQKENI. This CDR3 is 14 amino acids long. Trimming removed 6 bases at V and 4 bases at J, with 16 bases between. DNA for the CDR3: TGTGCCAGCTCCCCTAATGGCGGTAGTTACGAGCAGTACTTC. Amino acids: CASSPNGGSYEQYF.

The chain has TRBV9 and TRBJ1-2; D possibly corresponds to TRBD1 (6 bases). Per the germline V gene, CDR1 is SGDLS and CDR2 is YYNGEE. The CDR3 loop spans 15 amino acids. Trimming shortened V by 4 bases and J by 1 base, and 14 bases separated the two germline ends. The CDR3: CASSSRGGRNYGYTF. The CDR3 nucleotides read TGTGCCAGCAGCAGTAGGGGGGGACGTAACTATGGCTACACCTTC.

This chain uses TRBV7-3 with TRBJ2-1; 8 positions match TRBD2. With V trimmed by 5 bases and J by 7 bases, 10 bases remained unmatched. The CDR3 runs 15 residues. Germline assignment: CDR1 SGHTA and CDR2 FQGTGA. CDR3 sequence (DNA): TGTGCCAGCAGCCGCGGACTAGCTGGCGCGAATGAGCAGTTCTTC. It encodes CASSRGLAGANEQFF.

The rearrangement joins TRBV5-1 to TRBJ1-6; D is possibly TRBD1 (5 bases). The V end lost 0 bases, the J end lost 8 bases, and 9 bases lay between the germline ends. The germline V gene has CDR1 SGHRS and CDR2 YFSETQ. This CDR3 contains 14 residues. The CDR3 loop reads CASSLEDTYSPLHF. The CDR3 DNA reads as TGCGCCAGCAGCTTGGAGGACACATATTCACCCCTCCACTTT.

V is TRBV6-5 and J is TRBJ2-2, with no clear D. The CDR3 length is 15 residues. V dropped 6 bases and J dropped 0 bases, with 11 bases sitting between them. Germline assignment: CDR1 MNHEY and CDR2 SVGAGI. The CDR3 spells CASSPDSANTGELFF. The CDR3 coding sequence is TGTGCCAGCAGCCCCGACTCGGCGAACACCGGGGAGCTGTTTTTT.